One and the same sample provided the 14 T cell receptor beta chains below, sequenced in a study of T cells in Graves' hyperthyroidism and ophthalmopathy. Amplified TCR beta CDR3 regions derived from RNA transcripts. HTBI primers were the set used in a first-round RT-PCR of the TCR CDR3. MiXCR, applied by TCRdb to the multiplex PCR reads, yields one record per CDR3 protein. The sample includes 700,000 or so distinct CDR3 sequences, approximately 16% of them seen just once. Sequencing was carried out using blood. These receptors were taken from a man between 18 and 35 years old with Graves' hyperthyroidism.

There are a few counts of this clonotype. The chain recombines TRBV6-1 with TRBJ2-1, with D possibly TRBD2 on 6 matching bases. This CDR3 is 16 amino acids long. Deletions cut 7 bases from V and 3 bases from J, with 19 bases between. Germline CDR1 reads MNHNS; CDR2 reads SASEGT. CDR3 protein: CASKPLRTNYYNEQFF. The CDR3 DNA reads as TGTGCCAGCAAACCCCTTAGGACTAACTACTACAATGAGCAGTTCTTC.

This clonotype was seen at least ten times. This chain uses TRBV11-3 with TRBJ1-1, with TRBD1 matching 7 bases. V shed 5 bases and J 1 base; nucleotides not matched to a gene: 10. From germline, CDR1 is SGHNT and CDR2 YENEEA. The CDR3 is 16 residues long. This chain's CDR3 is CASSARQGRGNTEAFF. In DNA form, the CDR3 reads TGTGCCAGCAGCGCGCGACAGGGCCGGGGGAACACTGAAGCTTTCTTT.

The table lists this clonotype with many counts. The chain combines TRBV6-1 with TRBJ2-7, with a possible D match to TRBD1 (6 bases). The V gene's germline CDR1 is MNHNS and CDR2 SASEGT. V lost 5 bases to trimming and J lost 1 base, with 12 bases between them. The CDR3 contains 14 residues. The CDR3 DNA reads as TGTGCCAGCAGTACCCGGGACACTTCCTACGAGCAGTACTTC. Protein: CASSTRDTSYEQYF.

This clonotype was observed many times. The chain joins TRBV12-5 to TRBJ2-1, with D possibly being TRBD2 (5 bases). V was cut by 0 bases and J by 6 bases, with 21 bases left in between. CDR3 length: 18 residues. From germline, CDR1 is LGHNT and CDR2 FRNRAP. The CDR3 region is CASGLVPRASNPFNEQFF. The DNA of the CDR3 is TGTGCTAGTGGTTTGGTGCCCCGGGCTAGCAACCCTTTCAATGAGCAGTTCTTC.

A few counts support this clonotype. This may arise from a read error, as a much more abundant clone is one base away. CDR3 nucleotide sequence: TGTGCCAGCTTACGCCTCGGGTCCTACGAGCAGTACGTC. Translation: CASLRLGSYEQYV. J is TRBJ2-7 and V is TRBV6-4; no definite D call. Germline-derived CDR1 and CDR2 are MRHNA and SNTAGT. CDR3 size: 13 residues. Trimming removed 8 bases at V and 1 base at J, with 12 bases between.

This clonotype was counted ten times or more. V is TRBV28 and J is TRBJ1-3; D gene unclear. This CDR3 has 13 residues. Germline V CDR1 and CDR2: MDHEN, SYDVKM. V was shortened by 8 bases and J by 0 bases, with 8 bases between the two germline ends. The DNA of the CDR3 is TGTGCCAGCGTGAGGGACTCTGGAAACACCATATATTTT. This translates into CASVRDSGNTIYF.

This clonotype was counted a few times. The genes are TRBV28 and TRBJ2-6, with a weak D call TRBD1 (6 bases). Germline loops: CDR1 MDHEN, CDR2 SYDVKM. This CDR3 comprises 16 residues. Trimming cost V 5 bases and J 0 bases, with 11 bases left between them. CDR3 sequence reads: CASSAPGVSGANVLTF. The DNA of the CDR3 is TGTGCCAGCAGTGCCCCAGGGGTCTCTGGGGCCAACGTCCTGACTTTC.

This clonotype was observed at least ten times. The V call is TRBV28, the J call TRBJ1-2, with no clear D. V was clipped by 5 bases and J by 1 base, with 5 bases between them. The germline V gene has CDR1 MDHEN and CDR2 SYDVKM. The CDR3 is 12 residues long. The CDR3 bases are TGTGCCAGCAGTACCTATAACTATGGCTACACCTTC. It encodes CASSTYNYGYTF.

Many counts were recorded for this clonotype. The V call is TRBV7-9, the J call TRBJ2-5; TRBD2 agrees at 7 bases. The V gene end was trimmed by 4 bases and the J gene end by 4 bases; junction bases not matched to a gene: 3. There are 13 residues in the CDR3. The germline V gene has CDR1 SEHNR and CDR2 FQNEAQ (reference sequence). The CDR3: CASSYGLGETQYF. CDR3 in DNA: TGTGCCAGCAGCTACGGACTAGGAGAGACCCAGTACTTC.

This clonotype was counted between two and nine times. This chain connects TRBV11-2 to TRBJ2-4; a weak D match, TRBD2 (6 bases). The CDR3 covers 14 residues. V was clipped by 3 bases and J by 8 bases, with 14 bases between them. Germline CDR1 is SGHAT and CDR2 is FQNNGV. CDR3 residues: CASSFRDSVYIQYF. DNA of the CDR3: TGTGCCAGCAGCTTCCGGGACTCAGTATACATTCAGTACTTC.

This clonotype was counted many times. The rearrangement joins TRBV30 to TRBJ2-2, with TRBD2 matching 8 bases. The CDR3 totals 13 residues. Germline CDR1 reads GTSNPN; CDR2 reads SVGIG (reference sequence). J was trimmed by 6 bases and V by 1 base; bases with no gene match: 1. CDR3 in DNA: TGTGCCTGGAGTGCGGGACTAGCCGGGGAGCTGTTTTTT. Its translation is CAWSAGLAGELFF.

This clonotype showed up just a few times. The genes are TRBV14 and TRBJ2-1; the match to TRBD2 covers 8 bases. This CDR3 is built from 16 residues. In germline, CDR1 is SGHDN, CDR2 FVKESK. Trimming cost V 0 bases and J 8 bases; bases outside gene matches: 9. The CDR3 sequence: CASSQDPYGRADEQFF. The CDR3 DNA is TGTGCCAGCAGCCAAGATCCATACGGGAGGGCCGATGAGCAGTTCTTC. The full variable domain, with the rest looked up from reference TRBV14 and TRBJ2-1, is EAGVTQFPSHSVIEKGQTVTLRCDPISGHDNLYWYRRVMGKEIKFLLHFVKESKQDESGMPNNRFLAERTGGTYSTLKVQPAELEDSGVYFCASSQDPYGRADEQFFGPGTRLTVL.

This clonotype was observed at least ten times. The V gene is TRBV10-3, the J gene TRBJ2-7; unclear D gene. Deletions cut 0 bases from V and 0 bases from J, with 9 bases between. The CDR3 has 15 amino acids. The germline V gene has CDR1 ENHRY and CDR2 SYGVKD. The CDR3 loop reads CAISESSISSYEQYF. CDR3 nucleotide sequence: TGTGCCATCAGTGAGTCATCCATTTCCTCCTACGAGCAGTACTTC.

This clonotype has a count of ten or more. The chain recombines TRBV13 with TRBJ2-7; 7 bases are shared with TRBD2. Trimming took 2 bases from V and 0 from J; bases not matched to a gene: 7. The CDR3 extends over 16 amino acids. The germline V gene has CDR1 PRHDT and CDR2 FYEKMQ (reference sequence). The CDR3 here is CASSLSGAQPSYEQYF. The CDR3 DNA is TGTGCCAGCAGCTTAAGCGGGGCACAACCCTCCTACGAGCAGTACTTC. Complete variable domain (other parts from reference TRBV13 and TRBJ2-7): AAGVIQSPRHLIKEKRETATLKCYPIPRHDTVYWYQQGPGQDPQFLISFYEKMQSDKGSIPDRFSAQQFSDYHSELNMSSLELGDSALYFCASSLSGAQPSYEQYFGPGTRLTVT.